The 27 T cell receptor beta chains presented below share a single source sample, sequenced in a study of response to subunit inactivated influenza vaccine. MiXCR was run by TCRdb on the RT-PCR reads, yielding one entry per CDR3 protein. The table shows hundreds of thousands of distinct CDR3 sequences, with 15% to 19% occurring only once. Sequences were derived from PBMCs from blood, sampled about 11 days after vaccination. Source of these receptors: a man aged 45-60 years who received an inactivated influenza vaccine.

On this clonotype: This may be a read error, as it is one base from a much larger clone. This chain joins TRBV9 and TRBJ2-3; weak D call: TRBD1 (5 bases). Between the trimmed V and J ends, which lost 0 bases and 1 base, there was a span of 9 bases. CDR1 is SGDLS and CDR2 is YYNGEE in the germline V gene. The CDR3 consists of 15 residues. DNA of the CDR3: TGTGCCAGCAGCGTAGCAGGGCTGGGCACAGATACGCAGTATTTT. Its protein product is CASSVAGLGTDTQYF.

The table lists this clonotype with many counts. This rearrangement joins TRBV3-1 to TRBJ1-1, with D maybe TRBD1 (6 bases). Per the germline V gene, CDR1 is LGHDT and CDR2 is YNNKEL (reference sequence). This CDR3 contains 17 residues. V lost 0 bases and J 0 bases, leaving 14 bases between the germline ends. CDR3 DNA sequence: TGTGCCAGCAGCCAAGATTCCATCGGACAGCTGAACACTGAAGCTTTCTTT. This gives the protein CASSQDSIGQLNTEAFF.

This clonotype was seen a few times. V is TRBV6-1 and J is TRBJ1-4; TRBD1 might be the D (5 bases). Germline CDR1 reads MNHNS; CDR2 reads SASEGT. There are 16 residues in the CDR3. Trimming pared 3 bases from V and 8 bases from J, leaving 19 bases between. The CDR3 here is CASSDPGQGGEEKLFF. The CDR3 DNA follows: TGTGCCAGCAGTGACCCAGGTCAGGGCGGGGAGGAAAAACTGTTTTTT.

This clonotype was found many times. The rearrangement uses TRBV20-1 and TRBJ2-7; D not resolved. Looked up from germline, CDR1 is DFQATT and CDR2 is SNEGSKA (reference sequence). The CDR3 sequence is 12 residues long. V was trimmed by 3 bases and J by 0 bases, leaving 6 bases between them. The CDR3 reads CSARDPSYEQYF. The CDR3 coding sequence is TGCAGTGCTAGGGACCCCTCCTACGAGCAGTACTTC.

This CDR3 reads CASSLERMYGKLFF. DNA for the CDR3: TGTGCCAGCAGCTTAGAACGGATGTATGGAAAACTGTTTTTT. The chain combines TRBV7-8 with TRBJ1-4; no clear D. This CDR3 is built from 14 residues. CDR1 SGHVS and CDR2 FQNEAQ come from the germline V gene. Deletions cut 1 base from V and 10 bases from J, with 13 bases between.

The chain links TRBV20-1 to TRBJ2-1, with D tentatively TRBD2 (6 bases). This CDR3 is built from 15 residues. The V gene's germline CDR1 is DFQATT and CDR2 SNEGSKA (reference sequence). V was shortened by 4 bases and J by 7 bases, with 20 bases between the two germline ends. CDR3 in amino acids: CSATPSGLPGNEQFF. The CDR3, as DNA: TGCAGTGCTACCCCCTCGGGACTCCCGGGAAATGAGCAGTTCTTC.

This sequence joins TRBV5-4 and TRBJ2-2; D is possibly TRBD2 (6 bases). Per the germline V gene, CDR1 is SGHNT and CDR2 is YYREEE (reference sequence). Trimming took off 7 bases at V and 0 bases at J, with 13 bases between the two ends. The CDR3 totals 15 residues. CDR3 amino acids: CASRTAGSNTGELFF. CDR3 DNA: TGTGCCAGCCGGACGGCGGGGTCGAACACCGGGGAGCTGTTTTTT. The whole variable domain, remainder taken from reference TRBV5-4 and TRBJ2-2, is ETGVTQSPTHLIKTRGQQVTLRCSSQSGHNTVSWYQQALGQGPQFIFQYYREEENGRGNFPPRFSGLQFPNYSSELNVNALELDDSALYLCASRTAGSNTGELFFGEGSRLTVL.

This rearrangement joins TRBV7-9 to TRBJ2-7; 8 positions match TRBD1. J lost 1 base, V lost 0 bases, and 5 bases had no gene match. The CDR3 has 16 residues. Germline V gene sequence: CDR1 SEHNR, CDR2 FQNEAQ (reference sequence). In DNA, the CDR3 is TGTGCCAGCAGCTTAGCATCGGGACAGGTGTCCTACGAGCAGTACTTC. Translated: CASSLASGQVSYEQYF.

This rearrangement joins TRBV28 to TRBJ1-2; 9 positions match TRBD1. Germline V lookup: CDR1 MDHEN, CDR2 SYDVKM. V lost 5 bases and J lost 8; bases outside the gene matches: 9. This CDR3 comprises 14 residues. The CDR3 DNA follows: TGTGCCAGCAGTACACCGGGACAGGGTGGAGGCTACACCTTC. This codes for CASSTPGQGGGYTF.

The chain couples TRBV5-1 to TRBJ2-2; TRBD2 matches 7 bases. Germline assignment: CDR1 SGHRS and CDR2 YFSETQ. This CDR3 has 16 residues. V dropped 4 bases and J dropped 1; count of bases not matched to a gene: 7. The CDR3 is CASSPVGTMNTGELFF. Here the CDR3 DNA reads TGCGCCAGCAGCCCGGTCGGGACTATGAACACCGGGGAGCTGTTTTTT.

This clonotype came up a few times. The genes are TRBV4-3 and TRBJ2-2; D may correspond to TRBD1 or TRBD2 (5 bases each). The CDR3 contains 14 residues. Trimming removed 0 bases from V and 5 bases from J, with 7 bases in between. Germline V gene sequence: CDR1 LGHNA, CDR2 YSLEER. Here the CDR3 reads CASSQEWGTGELFF. In DNA form, the CDR3 reads TGCGCCAGCAGCCAAGAATGGGGGACCGGGGAGCTGTTTTTT.

The chain uses TRBV6-6 and TRBJ2-1; TRBD1 might be the D (5 bases). From germline, CDR1 is MNHNY and CDR2 SVGAGI (reference sequence). V was cut by 5 bases and J by 4 bases, with 9 bases left in between. The CDR3 loop spans 13 amino acids. CDR3 in amino acids: CASSNTGYNEQFF. The CDR3 DNA follows: TGTGCCAGCAGTAATACAGGTTACAATGAGCAGTTCTTC.

V usage is TRBV5-1 and J usage is TRBJ2-5; 8 bases agree with TRBD1. This CDR3 is 16 amino acids long. After removal of 4 bases from V and 2 bases from J, the junction contained 10 bases not matched to a gene. Per the germline V gene, CDR1 is SGHRS and CDR2 is YFSETQ. In DNA form, the CDR3 reads TGCGCCAGCAGCGCGGTCGTAGGACAGGGTCAAGAGACCCAGTACTTC. Translation: CASSAVVGQGQETQYF.

The chain couples TRBV10-3 to TRBJ1-5; tentatively, D is TRBD1 (5 bases). This CDR3 contains 13 residues. Trimming removed 3 bases at V and 6 bases at J, with 9 bases between. The germline CDR1 and CDR2 sequences are ENHRY and SYGVKD. CDR3 coding DNA: TGTGCCATCAGTGATGGCGGGGGTCAGCCCCAGCATTTT. It codes for CAISDGGGQPQHF.

This clonotype has only a few counts. The CDR3, as DNA: TGCGCCAGCAGCCCGTCTTGGCGGGGGCATGAGCAGTTCTTC. The encoded protein is CASSPSWRGHEQFF. This chain uses TRBV5-1 with TRBJ2-1, with a weak D call TRBD2 (7 bases). The germline V and J ends were trimmed by 4 bases and 8 bases, with 16 bases remaining between them. Germline assignment: CDR1 SGHRS and CDR2 YFSETQ. The CDR3 sequence is 14 residues long.

This clonotype was seen just once. The chain links TRBV29-1 to TRBJ2-1, with 7 positions matching TRBD2. Germline trimming cut 4 bases from V and 4 bases from J; bases unmatched to any gene: 10. Germline V gene sequence: CDR1 SQVTM, CDR2 ANQGSEA. This CDR3 region has 15 residues. The CDR3 here is CSVAGSGILYNEQFF. In nucleotides, the CDR3 is TGCAGCGTTGCGGGCAGCGGGATATTGTACAATGAGCAGTTCTTC.

In nucleotides, the CDR3 is TGCAGTGCTGGCCCGGGACTACCGGACCGGGAGCTGTTTTTT. Translating gives CSAGPGLPDRELFF. The chain carries TRBV20-1 and TRBJ2-2; 7 bases are shared with TRBD2. Germline lookup yields CDR1 DFQATT and CDR2 SNEGSKA (reference sequence). CDR3 length: 14 residues. The ends lost 5 bases at V and 9 bases at J; junction bases unmatched: 12.

This clonotype was observed a handful of times. V usage is TRBV12-5 and J usage is TRBJ2-7; D possibly corresponds to TRBD1 (6 bases). Per the germline V gene, CDR1 is LGHNT and CDR2 is FRNRAP. CDR3 length: 13 amino acids. V was clipped by 3 bases and J by 4 bases, with 10 bases between them. The CDR3 spells CASGLTGLYEQYF. In DNA, the CDR3 is TGTGCTAGTGGTTTAACAGGGCTTTACGAGCAGTACTTC.

This clonotype has more than one count but fewer than ten. This chain links TRBV28 with TRBJ2-3, with a tentative D call TRBD2 (5 bases). This CDR3 comprises 14 residues. Deletions cut 6 bases from V and 4 bases from J, with 14 bases between. Germline-derived CDR1 and CDR2 are MDHEN and SYDVKM. CDR3 nucleotides: TGTGCCAGCAGGCGGGCAGGCATCGCAGATACGCAGTATTTT. Translating it yields CASRRAGIADTQYF.

This clonotype was seen ten or more times. This rearrangement joins TRBV5-1 to TRBJ1-1, with D perhaps TRBD1 (5 bases). V was cut by 1 base and J by 5 bases, with 9 bases left in between. Germline-derived CDR1 and CDR2 are SGHRS and YFSETQ. CDR3 length: 13 residues. CDR3 in amino acids: CASSLLQGTEAFF. DNA of the CDR3: TGCGCCAGCAGCTTGCTCCAGGGTACTGAAGCTTTCTTT.

This clonotype came up many times. This sequence joins TRBV20-1 and TRBJ1-5; D is possibly TRBD1 (5 bases). Per the germline V gene, CDR1 is DFQATT and CDR2 is SNEGSKA (reference sequence). CDR3 length: 14 amino acids. V was cut by 3 bases and J by 4 bases, with 13 bases left in between. The CDR3 sequence: CSARNPAGNQPQHF. The CDR3 DNA reads TGCAGTGCTAGGAACCCAGCAGGGAATCAGCCCCAGCATTTT.

In this sample, this clonotype turned up a few times. J is TRBJ1-1 and V is TRBV11-2; no clear D gene. V was trimmed by 3 bases and J by 11 bases, leaving 13 bases between them. This CDR3 spans 12 amino acids. From germline, CDR1 is SGHAT and CDR2 FQNNGV. The CDR3 DNA reads TGTGCCAGCAGCTTTTTGGACGGGAAGGCTTTCTTT. Translated, it gives CASSFLDGKAFF. Variable domain in full (rest from reference TRBV11-2 and TRBJ1-1): EAGVAQSPRYKIIEKRQSVAFWCNPISGHATLYWYQQILGQGPKLLIQFQNNGVVDDSQLPKDRFSAERLKGVDSTLKIQPAKLEDSAVYLCASSFLDGKAFFGQGTRLTVV.

This clonotype has more than one count but fewer than ten. The rearrangement links TRBV25-1 to TRBJ1-2, with TRBD1 identical over 7 bases. CDR3 length equals 15 residues. The germline V gene has CDR1 MGHDK and CDR2 SYGVNS. With 4 bases clipped from V and 3 bases from J, the junction kept 8 bases outside the gene matches. In nucleotides, the CDR3 is TGTGCCAGCAGTGGTTCAGGGGGATCTGACTATGGCTACACCTTC. Amino acid sequence: CASSGSGGSDYGYTF.

This clonotype turned up a few times. The V gene is TRBV5-6, the J gene TRBJ2-5, with unresolved D. This CDR3 spans 16 amino acids. The germline gives CDR1 SGHDT, CDR2 YYEEEE. Trimming shortened V by 0 bases and J by 4 bases, and 16 bases separated the two germline ends. The CDR3 DNA reads as TGTGCCAGCAGCTTGGTTTATGGGAATGATAGAGAGACCCAGTACTTC. This codes for CASSLVYGNDRETQYF.

This clonotype was seen a few times. The chain couples TRBV20-1 to TRBJ2-1; 10 bases are shared with TRBD2. Trimming removed 5 bases from V and 6 bases from J; junction bases left unmatched: 16. CDR3 length equals 17 residues. Per the germline V gene, CDR1 is DFQATT and CDR2 is SNEGSKA (reference sequence). The CDR3 DNA sequence: TGCAGTGCTCAGAGCGGAGTAGCGGGAGGATTTATCAATGAGCAGTTCTTC. It codes for CSAQSGVAGGFINEQFF.

The chain is built from TRBV20-1 and TRBJ1-2; 8 positions match TRBD1. This CDR3 has 14 residues. Germline V gene data show CDR1 as DFQATT and CDR2 as SNEGSKA (reference sequence). J lost 4 bases, V lost 1 base, and 5 bases had no gene match. This CDR3 reads CSARVQGASYGYTF. In nucleotides, the CDR3 is TGCAGTGCTAGAGTCCAGGGGGCGAGCTATGGCTACACCTTC.

This clonotype has more than one count but fewer than ten. V is TRBV12-3 or TRBV12-4 and J is TRBJ2-5; D is uncertain. V lost 3 bases and J 1 base, leaving 6 bases between the germline ends. This CDR3 comprises 13 residues. As DNA, the CDR3 is TGTGCCAGCAGTTTCCACCTCCAAGAGACCCAGTACTTC. Its translation is CASSFHLQETQYF.